These 12 T cell receptor beta chains came from one sample sequenced in a study of control samples from healthy donors and cancer patients. The repertoire was sequenced with immunoSEQ multiplex PCR; TCRdb's copy has only in-frame clones and lacks some. There are around 120,000 clones in the sample; roughly 84% occur only once, and about 8.7% lies in the top ten. Sequencing input: blood. The source is a man aged 40-49 years in good health.

This chain connects TRBV19 to TRBJ2-1, with 10 bases aligning to TRBD2. This CDR3 comprises 15 residues. Per germline, CDR1 LNHDA and CDR2 SQIVND (reference sequence). The trim removed 6 bases at V and 4 bases at J, leaving 6 bases unmatched. Here the CDR3 DNA reads TGTGCCAGTAGCCCCCTAGCGGGGGCGTACAATGAGCAGTTCTTC. Translating gives CASSPLAGAYNEQFF.

The chain employs TRBV25-1 and TRBJ1-4, with D tentatively TRBD1 (5 bases). V was pared by 3 bases and J by 4 bases, with 18 bases between. This CDR3 is built from 17 residues. Germline V gives CDR1 MGHDK, CDR2 SYGVNS. The CDR3, as DNA: TGTGCCAGCAGTGATGGGGGAAGGGGACTGCTTAATGAAAAACTGTTTTTT. Residues: CASSDGGRGLLNEKLFF.

A note on this clone: A read error may account for a junction end that differs from germline. This sequence joins TRBV7-2 and TRBJ2-1; D possibly matches TRBD1 or TRBD2 (5 bases each). Germline CDR1 SGHTA, CDR2 FQGNSA. The CDR3 covers 12 residues. The CDR3 DNA reads TGTGCCAGCAGCTTAGGAGATATTCCGGGACTCTTC. As protein: CASSLGDIPGLF.

The rearrangement uses TRBV24-1 and TRBJ2-1; D perhaps matches TRBD1 (5 bases). V lost 0 bases and J 5 bases, leaving 13 bases between the germline ends. From germline, CDR1 is KGHDR and CDR2 SFDVKD. The CDR3 is made up of 16 amino acids. This chain's CDR3 is CATSDLSDTLNNEQFF. CDR3 nucleotides: TGTGCCACCAGTGATTTGTCGGACACCCTAAACAATGAGCAGTTCTTC.

V gene TRBV2 combines with J gene TRBJ1-2; 8 nucleotides match TRBD1. The junction had 2 bases not matched to a gene; V was cut back by 10 bases and J by 1 base. The CDR3 is made up of 12 amino acids. The germline CDR1 and CDR2 sequences are SNHLY and FYNNEI. The CDR3 loop is CATGQGNYGYTF. In nucleotides, the CDR3 is TGTGCCACCGGACAGGGTAACTATGGCTACACCTTC.

The chain has TRBV6-5 and TRBJ1-2, with D uncertain. Germline CDR1 is MNHEY and CDR2 is SVGAGI. CDR3 length equals 14 residues. The V end was cut by 6 bases, the J end by 2 bases, with 13 bases between. CDR3 nucleotide sequence: TGTGCCAGCAGCCAATTTCAGGCCAACTATGGCTACACCTTC. Its translation is CASSQFQANYGYTF.

This chain connects TRBV4-3 to TRBJ2-1; D might be TRBD1 (5 bases). This CDR3 has 13 amino acids. Trimming took off 0 bases at V and 9 bases at J, with 9 bases between the two ends. Per germline, CDR1 LGHNA and CDR2 YSLEER. In DNA, the CDR3 is TGCGCCAGCAGCCAAGATGAAACAGGTGAGCAGTTCTTC. This translates into CASSQDETGEQFF.

The CDR3 nucleotides are TGTGCCACCAGTGATAACAGGGGGCGGAGATCAGAGACCCAGTACTTC. Its translation: CATSDNRGRRSETQYF. This chain links TRBV24-1 with TRBJ2-5; 9 bases match TRBD1. This CDR3 is 16 amino acids long. Trimming took 3 bases from V and 4 from J; bases not matched to a gene: 8. CDR1 KGHDR and CDR2 SFDVKD come from the germline V gene.

The V call is TRBV24-1, the J call TRBJ2-3; TRBD2 matches at 9 bases. CDR3 length: 16 residues. The germline CDR1 and CDR2 sequences are KGHDR and SFDVKD. With V trimmed by 1 base and J by 2 bases, 3 bases remained unmatched. The DNA of the CDR3 is TGTGCCACCAGTGATTTCTCTAGCGGGGACACAGATACGCAGTATTTT. Encoded protein: CATSDFSSGDTDTQYF.

The chain employs TRBV6-4 and TRBJ2-5; no clear D. The germline V gene has CDR1 MRHNA and CDR2 SNTAGT. The V and J ends lost 5 bases and 5 bases respectively, with 12 bases between them. This CDR3 comprises 13 residues. This CDR3 is CASSRSEEETQYF. DNA for the CDR3: TGTGCCAGCAGTAGATCCGAGGAGGAGACCCAGTACTTC.

The V call is TRBV6-1, the J call TRBJ1-2, with D tentatively TRBD1 (6 bases). The CDR3 is made up of 15 amino acids. V was trimmed by 3 bases and J by 3 bases, leaving 14 bases between them. The germline gives CDR1 MNHNS, CDR2 SASEGT. CDR3 sequence reads: CASSDAKGVDYGYTF. The CDR3 coding sequence is TGTGCCAGCAGTGATGCTAAGGGGGTGGACTATGGCTACACCTTC.

The rearrangement uses TRBV9 and TRBJ2-7; 9 bases align to TRBD2. The CDR3 has 14 residues. The junction had 6 bases not matched to a gene; V was cut back by 2 bases and J by 6 bases. In germline, CDR1 is SGDLS, CDR2 YYNGEE. CDR3 region: CASSVDGLASEQYF. The CDR3 DNA reads TGTGCCAGCAGCGTCGACGGACTAGCGTCCGAGCAGTACTTC.